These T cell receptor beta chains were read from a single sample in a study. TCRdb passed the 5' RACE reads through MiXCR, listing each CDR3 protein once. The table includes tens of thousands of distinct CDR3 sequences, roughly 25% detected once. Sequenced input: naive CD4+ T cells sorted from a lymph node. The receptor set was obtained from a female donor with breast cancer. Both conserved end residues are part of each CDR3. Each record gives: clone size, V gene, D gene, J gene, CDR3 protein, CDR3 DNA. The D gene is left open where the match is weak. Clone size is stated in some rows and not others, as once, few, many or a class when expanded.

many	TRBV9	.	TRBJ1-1	CASSEGVNTEAFF	TGTGCCAGCAGCGAGGGAGTTAACACTGAAGCTTTCTTT
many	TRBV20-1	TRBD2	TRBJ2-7	CSAPGTSGSYEQYF	TGCAGTGCCCCCGGGACTAGCGGGTCCTACGAGCAGTACTTC
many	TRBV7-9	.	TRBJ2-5	CASSFSVIPRETQYF	TGTGCCAGCAGCTTCTCAGTCATCCCCCGGGAGACCCAGTACTTC
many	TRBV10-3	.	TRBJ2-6	CAISDTGTGANVLTF	TGTGCCATCAGTGATACAGGGACTGGGGCCAACGTCCTGACTTTC
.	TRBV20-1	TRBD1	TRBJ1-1	CGARGQANTEAFF	TGCGGTGCGCGGGGACAGGCGAACACTGAAGCTTTCTTT
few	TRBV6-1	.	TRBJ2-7	CASSRGGSYEQYF	TGTGCCAGCAGTAGAGGGGGTTCCTACGAGCAGTACTTC
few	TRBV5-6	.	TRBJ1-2	CASSLGRALGYTF	TGTGCCAGCAGCTTGGGACGCGCCCTTGGCTACACCTTC
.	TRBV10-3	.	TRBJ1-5	CAIRVSLNQPQHF	TGTGCCATCAGGGTCTCCCTTAATCAGCCCCAGCATTTT
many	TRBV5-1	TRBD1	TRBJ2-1	CASSLADRVGNEQFF	TGCGCCAGCAGCTTGGCCGACAGGGTAGGAAATGAGCAGTTCTTC
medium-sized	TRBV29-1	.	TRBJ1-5	CSVRTGGNQPQHF	TGCAGCGTCCGGACGGGAGGCAATCAGCCCCAGCATTTT
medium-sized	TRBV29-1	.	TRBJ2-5	CSVAPRSFEYQETQYF	TGCAGCGTGGCGCCCAGAAGCTTTGAATATCAAGAGACCCAGTACTTC
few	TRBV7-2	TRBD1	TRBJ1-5	CASSWDRESQPQHF	TGTGCCAGCAGCTGGGACAGGGAGAGTCAGCCCCAGCATTTT
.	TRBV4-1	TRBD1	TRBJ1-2	CASYGQGVGYTF	TGCGCCAGCTACGGACAGGGAGTAGGCTACACCTTC
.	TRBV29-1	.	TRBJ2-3	CSVGGRVSTDTQYF	TGCAGCGTTGGCGGCAGGGTTAGCACAGATACGCAGTATTTT
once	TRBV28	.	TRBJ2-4	CASTDGGRNIQYF	TGTGCCAGCACAGATGGTGGGCGAAACATTCAGTACTTC
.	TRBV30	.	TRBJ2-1	CAWSPIDRLYNEQFF	TGTGCCTGGAGTCCCATCGACAGGCTTTACAATGAGCAGTTCTTC
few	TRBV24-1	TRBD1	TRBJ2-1	CATRRRTGGLDEQFF	TGTGCCACCCGAAGAAGGACAGGGGGCCTGGATGAGCAGTTCTTC
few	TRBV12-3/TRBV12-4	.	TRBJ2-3	CASSLAGRDTQYF	TGTGCCAGCAGTTTGGCCGGGCGAGATACGCAGTATTTT
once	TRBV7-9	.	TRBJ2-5	CASSHPGVETQYF	TGTGCCAGCAGCCACCCCGGGGTAGAGACCCAGTACTTC
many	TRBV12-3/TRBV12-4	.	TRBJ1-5	CASSSRGGIRVGQPQHF	TGTGCCAGCAGTTCGCGGGGGGGAATACGGGTCGGTCAGCCCCAGCATTTT
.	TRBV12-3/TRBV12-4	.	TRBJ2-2	CASSLQLASTGELSF	TGTGCCAGCAGTTTACAGTTAGCGAGCACCGGGGAGCTGTCTTTT
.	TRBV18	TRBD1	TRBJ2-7	CASSAGTGIREQYF	TGTGCCAGCTCAGCCGGGACAGGGATCCGCGAGCAGTACTTC
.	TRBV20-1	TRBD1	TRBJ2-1	CSASDRQGEQFF	TGCAGTGCTAGTGATAGACAGGGGGAGCAGTTCTTC
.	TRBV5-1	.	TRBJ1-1	CASSLSTLGGTEAVF	TGCGCCAGCAGTCTCAGCACCTTAGGAGGCACTGAAGCTGTCTTT
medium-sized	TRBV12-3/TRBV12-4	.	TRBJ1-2	CASSSHREYGYTF	TGTGCCAGCAGTTCGCACAGGGAGTATGGCTACACCTTC
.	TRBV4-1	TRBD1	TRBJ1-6	CASSQPRRQGLGSPPHF	TGCGCCAGCAGCCAGCCGCGCCGACAGGGTTTAGGCTCACCCCCCCACTTT
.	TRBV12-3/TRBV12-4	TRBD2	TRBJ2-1	CASRITSANEQFF	TGTGCCAGCAGGATAACTAGCGCCAATGAGCAGTTCTTC
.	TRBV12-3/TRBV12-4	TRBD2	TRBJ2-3	CASSLKSGGATDTQYF	TGTGCCAGCAGTTTGAAGAGCGGGGGGGCTACAGATACGCAGTATTTT
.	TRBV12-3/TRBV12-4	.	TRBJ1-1	CASSLAGQDLFTEAFF	TGTGCCAGCAGTTTGGCTGGGCAGGACCTTTTCACTGAAGCTTTCTTT
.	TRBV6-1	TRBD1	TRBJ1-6	CASEGQETYNSPLHF	TGTGCCAGCGAGGGACAGGAAACCTATAATTCACCCCTCCACTTT
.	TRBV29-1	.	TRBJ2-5	CSVQLVSKTQYF	TGCAGCGTTCAACTAGTTTCAAAGACCCAGTACTTC
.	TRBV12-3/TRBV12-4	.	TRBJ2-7	CASSLGSASYEQYF	TGTGCCAGCAGTTTAGGCTCGGCCTCCTACGAGCAGTACTTC
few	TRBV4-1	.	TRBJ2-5	CASSQETRGATQYF	TGCGCCAGCAGCCAAGAGACTAGAGGGGCGACCCAGTACTTC
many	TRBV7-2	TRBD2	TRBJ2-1	CASSFTSGSHEQFF	TGTGCCAGCAGCTTCACTAGCGGGAGTCATGAGCAGTTCTTC
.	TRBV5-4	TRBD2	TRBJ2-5	CASSLTILAGAQETQYF	TGTGCCAGCAGCTTGACGATACTAGCGGGGGCTCAAGAGACCCAGTACTTC
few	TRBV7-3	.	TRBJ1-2	CASSLMGQRIGGYTF	TGTGCCAGCAGCTTAATGGGACAACGGATTGGTGGCTACACCTTC
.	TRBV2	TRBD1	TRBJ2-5	CASRARTGPETQYF	TGTGCCAGCAGGGCCAGGACAGGCCCAGAGACCCAGTACTTC
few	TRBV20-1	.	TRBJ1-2	CSAKSPYGYTF	TGCAGTGCCAAGTCCCCTTATGGCTACACCTTC
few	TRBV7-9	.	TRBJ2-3	CASSLRPGPTDTQYF	TGTGCCAGCAGCTTAAGGCCTGGCCCCACAGATACGCAGTATTTT
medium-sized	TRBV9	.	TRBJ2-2	CASGSPVRTGELFF	TGTGCCAGCGGCTCCCCGGTGAGAACCGGGGAGCTGTTTTTT
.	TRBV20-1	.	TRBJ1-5	CSAREGGHQPQHF	TGCAGTGCTAGAGAAGGAGGGCATCAGCCCCAGCATTTT
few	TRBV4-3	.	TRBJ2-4	CASSQEVWRDGGFTYF	TGCGCCAGCAGCCAAGAGGTCTGGCGGGACGGGGGTTTTACGTACTTC
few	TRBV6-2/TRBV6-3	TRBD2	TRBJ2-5	CASSYRTSGRAEIGETQYF	TGTGCCAGCAGTTACAGGACTAGCGGGAGGGCCGAAATCGGAGAGACCCAGTACTTC
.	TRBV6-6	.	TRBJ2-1	CASSYSMSGGNEQFF	TGTGCCAGCAGTTACTCAATGAGTGGGGGCAATGAGCAGTTCTTC
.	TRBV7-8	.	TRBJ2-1	CASSLREVPYNEQFF	TGTGCCAGCAGCCTGAGGGAGGTGCCCTACAATGAGCAGTTCTTC
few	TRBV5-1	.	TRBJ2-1	CASSLDGNEQFF	TGCGCCAGCAGCTTGGACGGCAATGAGCAGTTCTTC
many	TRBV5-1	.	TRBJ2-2	CASSLGLSQGYTGELFF	TGCGCCAGCAGCTTAGGTTTGTCGCAGGGCTACACCGGGGAGCTGTTTTTT
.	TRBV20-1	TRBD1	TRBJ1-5	CSAQTGGGNQPQHF	TGCAGTGCTCAGACAGGGGGCGGCAATCAGCCCCAGCATTTT
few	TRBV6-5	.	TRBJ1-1	CASSYRELWNTEAFF	TGTGCCAGCAGTTACAGAGAACTTTGGAACACTGAAGCTTTCTTT
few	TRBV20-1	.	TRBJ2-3	CSASLGSTDTQYF	TGCAGTGCTTCCCTAGGAAGCACAGATACGCAGTATTTT
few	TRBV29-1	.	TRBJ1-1	CSALRTDEAFF	TGCAGCGCCTTAAGGACAGATGAAGCTTTCTTT
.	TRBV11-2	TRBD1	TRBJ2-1	CASSFRTGGQGGNEQFF	TGTGCCAGCAGCTTCAGGACAGGGGGTCAAGGGGGCAATGAGCAGTTCTTC